Each of the 11 T cell receptor beta chains below was sequenced from the same sample in a study of CD8 T cells in ankylosing spondylitis. TCRdb processed the 5' RACE reads anew with MiXCR; each CDR3 protein has one entry. The repertoire consists of 380,000 or so distinct CDR3 sequences, with 20% to 25% occurring once and the leading ten covering around 12%. The sample taken for sequencing was blood, either unsorted or a sorted T cell fraction (not recorded which). The receptor source for this set is a male donor with ankylosing spondylitis or in good health (not recorded which).

The chain combines TRBV6-1 with TRBJ2-5, with D maybe TRBD1 (5 bases). The V end was cut by 5 bases, the J end by 0 bases, with 13 bases between. Germline assignment: CDR1 MNHNS and CDR2 SASEGT. The CDR3 is made up of 15 amino acids. The CDR3 DNA reads as TGTGCCAGCAGTCCCGAACAGGTGTACCAAGAGACCCAGTACTTC. Residues: CASSPEQVYQETQYF.

This clonotype was seen more than once but under ten times. This sequence joins TRBV4-1 and TRBJ2-7; weak D call: TRBD1 (6 bases). Per the germline V gene, CDR1 is MGHRA and CDR2 is YSYEKL. The ends were cut back, 0 bases at V and 0 bases at J, with 9 bases in the middle. This CDR3 has 15 residues. Written as DNA, the CDR3 is TGCGCCAGCAGCCAAGAGGCCAGGGGCTCCTACGAGCAGTACTTC. As protein: CASSQEARGSYEQYF.

The chain is built from TRBV7-8 and TRBJ2-5, with D hard to call. The V gene lost 4 bases and the J gene lost 4 bases, with 16 bases spanning the gap. The CDR3 extends over 15 amino acids. The germline V gene has CDR1 SGHVS and CDR2 FQNEAQ. The CDR3 protein is CASSSSPGGGETQYF. CDR3 DNA sequence: TGTGCCAGCAGCTCCTCCCCAGGCGGCGGAGAGACCCAGTACTTC.

The gene calls are TRBV20-1 and TRBJ2-7; D possibly corresponds to TRBD1 (6 bases). The CDR3 is 13 residues long. CDR1 and CDR2 from the germline V gene are DFQATT and SNEGSKA (reference sequence). Trimming shortened V by 6 bases and J by 1 base, and 13 bases separated the two germline ends. In DNA, the CDR3 is TGCAGTGCCCTAAGACAGGAATCCTACGAGCAGTACTTC. Translated: CSALRQESYEQYF.

The chain has TRBV5-1 and TRBJ1-5; D is perhaps TRBD1 (5 bases). This CDR3 is 13 amino acids long. V was cut by 4 bases and J by 2 bases, with 7 bases left in between. Germline V gene data show CDR1 as SGHRS and CDR2 as YFSETQ. The CDR3 loop reads CASSTGRNQPQHF. CDR3 sequence (DNA): TGCGCCAGCAGCACAGGCCGCAATCAGCCCCAGCATTTT.

V is TRBV4-2 and J is TRBJ2-3; 10 bases line up with TRBD2. V lost 0 bases, J lost 4 bases, and 4 bases stayed unmatched. Germline loops: CDR1 LGHNA, CDR2 YNFKEQ. This CDR3 spans 16 amino acids. The CDR3 here is CASSQDRAGGPDTQYF. CDR3 DNA: TGTGCCAGCAGCCAAGATCGAGCGGGGGGGCCAGATACGCAGTATTTT.

This clonotype was counted a few times. The rearrangement uses TRBV20-1 and TRBJ1-2, with TRBD1 identical over 7 bases. V was pared by 2 bases and J by 3 bases, with 6 bases of the junction left unmatched. The CDR3 runs to 14 residues. CDR1 is DFQATT, CDR2 SNEGSKA, per germline (reference sequence). CDR3 loop: CSARRDSEYYGYTF. Written as DNA, the CDR3 is TGCAGTGCTAGACGGGACAGTGAATACTATGGCTACACCTTC.

This clonotype has only one observation. The junction differs from germline at one of its ends, possibly a read error. The rearrangement joins TRBV6-1 to TRBJ2-7, with D perhaps matching TRBD1 (7 bases). This CDR3 spans 15 amino acids. Germline V gives CDR1 MNHNS, CDR2 SASEGT. In DNA, the CDR3 is TGTGCCAGCAGTCAGGATGGAGGGGGCGGGTACGTGCAGTACTTC. The encoded protein is CASSQDGGGGYVQYF.

The chain links TRBV5-6 to TRBJ2-1; TRBD2 matches 9 bases. CDR3 length: 15 residues. V gave up 9 bases and J gave up 8 bases; unmatched junction bases: 15. Germline loops: CDR1 SGHDT, CDR2 YYEEEE. Here the CDR3 DNA reads TGTGCCATCGGCCCCGGGCTCCGCGGGGGGGATGAGCAGTTCTTC. It specifies CAIGPGLRGGDEQFF. Complete variable domain (other parts from reference TRBV5-6 and TRBJ2-1): DAGVTQSPTHLIKTRGQQVTLRCSPKSGHDTVSWYQQALGQGPQFIFQYYEEEERQRGNFPDRFSGHQFPNYSSELNVNALLLGDSALYLCAIGPGLRGGDEQFFGPGTRLTVL.

The chain uses TRBV18 and TRBJ2-1; the D gene is possibly TRBD2 (6 bases). Germline CDR1 KGHSH, CDR2 LQKENI. CDR3 length: 16 amino acids. The V end was cut by 3 bases, the J end by 3 bases, with 15 bases between. The CDR3 spells CASSPGGSGRYNEQFF. DNA of the CDR3: TGTGCCAGCTCACCGGGAGGTAGTGGCCGCTACAATGAGCAGTTCTTC.

The rearrangement joins TRBV10-3 to TRBJ2-5, with 7 bases matching TRBD1. The V segment lost 8 bases and the J segment 6 bases; nucleotides outside the gene matches: 6. The V gene's germline CDR1 is ENHRY and CDR2 SYGVKD. The CDR3 is 12 amino acids. The CDR3 bases are TGTGCCATCGGCCCGGGACAGCAGACCCAGTACTTC. Its protein product is CAIGPGQQTQYF.